This TCR beta chain was sequenced in a study of Ad26.COV2.S vaccination and SARS-CoV-2 variants. Sequencing used immunoSEQ multiplex PCR; TCRdb keeps in-frame clones, though not all of them. Of around 310,000 clones listed, roughly nine tenths are singletons. The germline gives CDR1 SGHAT, CDR2 FQNNGV. V was clipped by 5 bases and J by 3 bases; unmatched bases: 6. The CDR3 has 15 amino acids. Study-wide findings and caveats: Considerable breadth of spike-specific CD8+ and CD4+ T cell responses has reportedly been documented following vaccination. People who got the vaccine or the placebo had similar non-spike TCR breadth.

Specified treatment: roughly 20 received Ad26.COV2.S at low or high dose, single or two shots; roughly 5 received placebo; per-sample allocation not given. Sampling happened 63 days after the first vaccine or placebo injection. An Ad26 vector expressing Wuhan-strain SARS-CoV-2 spike served as the vaccine. Points on this clone: The antigen remains undetermined.

The sequenced sample was peripheral blood, obtained in a trial of Ad26.COV2.S vaccine versus placebo. The TCR comes from a person between 18 and 65 years old who received the Ad26.COV2.S COVID-19 vaccine or a placebo. The chain joins TRBV11-2 to TRBJ2-7; 11 bases are a match to TRBD2. CDR3 amino acids: CASSAGTSGLYEQYV. DNA of the CDR3: TGTGCCAGCAGCGCCGGGACTAGCGGTCTCTACGAGCAGTACGTC.